This T cell receptor (beta chain) was recorded in a study of T cells in Graves' hyperthyroidism and ophthalmopathy. Study-wide results and limits: Ophthalmopathy, which appeared later, was predicted by the model a median about 5.9 months before onset. Most expanded thyroid clonotypes above 0.001 also appeared in blood. By a 13 V-J model, ophthalmopathy was set apart from stable hyperthyroidism.

Only a few counts were recorded for this clonotype. Its matching antigen is unknown. Authors of the study amplified TCR beta CDR3 regions from RNA transcripts. A first-round RT-PCR of the TCR CDR3 used the HTBI primer set. A single record per CDR3 protein comes from TCRdb applying MiXCR to the multiplex PCR reads. The sample has under 400,000 distinct CDR3 sequences; 13% to 15% are singletons. Germline CDR1 and CDR2: MNHGY and SVAAGI. The CDR3 is made up of 16 amino acids. Trimming stripped 3 bases from V and 4 bases from J, with 16 bases between. Uncontrolled infection, other autoimmune disease, pregnancy or lactation excluded patients.

This receptor was obtained from a woman aged 55-70 years with Graves' ophthalmopathy. V gene TRBV6-9 combines with J gene TRBJ1-5, with D possibly matching TRBD1 (5 bases). The sample consisted of blood. This CDR3 reads CASSYARPRGNQPQHF. CDR3 sequence (DNA): TGTGCCAGCAGTTACGCCCGTCCGAGGGGAAATCAGCCCCAGCATTTT.